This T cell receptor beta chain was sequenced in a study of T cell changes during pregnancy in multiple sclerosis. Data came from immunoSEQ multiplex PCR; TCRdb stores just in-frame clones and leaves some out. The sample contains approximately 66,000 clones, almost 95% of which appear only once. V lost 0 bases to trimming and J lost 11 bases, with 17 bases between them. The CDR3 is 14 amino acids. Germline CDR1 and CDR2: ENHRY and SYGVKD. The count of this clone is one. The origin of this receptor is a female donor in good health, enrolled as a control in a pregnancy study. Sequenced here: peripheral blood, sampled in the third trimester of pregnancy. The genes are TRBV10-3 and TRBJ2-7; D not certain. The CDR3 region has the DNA TGTGCCATCAGTGAGTCAATAAAGACTTCGATTAAGTACTTC. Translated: CAISESIKTSIKYF.